This T cell receptor (beta chain) comes out of a study of identical twins. V lost 4 bases, J lost 4 bases, and 7 bases stayed unmatched. This CDR3 has 14 residues. In germline, CDR1 is SGHKS, CDR2 YYEKEE (reference sequence). Unique molecular identifiers were present on the cDNA, and a universal primer site came from template switching. Using its own MiXCR run on the 5' RACE reads, TCRdb lists one record per CDR3 protein. Of about 200,000 distinct CDR3 sequences listed, roughly a tenth are singletons. The genes are TRBV5-5 and TRBJ2-7; 8 positions match TRBD1. Input material: memory T cells sorted from blood. The source of this sequence is a man aged 45-60 years in good health. CDR3 in DNA: TGTGCCAGCAGCCTTTGGGGACAGGCATACGAGCAGTACTTC. It is translated as CASSLWGQAYEQYF.